The next 2 T cell receptor beta chains were all read from a single sample in a study of blood T cell repertoires in COVID-19. Generated by immunoSEQ multiplex PCR, the TCRdb table keeps only in-frame clones and is missing some. The repertoire holds approximately 280,000 clones, roughly 85% seen once, with approximately 11% in the top ten. Sequencing used peripheral blood. Receptors were obtained from a woman in her 70s with acute or convalescent COVID-19.

The rearrangement links TRBV5-1 to TRBJ2-3; unclear D gene. The germline V and J ends were trimmed by 5 bases and 4 bases, with 14 bases remaining between them. Germline values: CDR1 SGHRS, CDR2 YFSETQ. This CDR3 is 14 amino acids long. CDR3 nucleotides: TGCGCCAGCAGTTCCGGGTCGCTCGCAGATACGCAGTATTTT. Amino acid sequence: CASSSGSLADTQYF.

V is TRBV20-1 and J is TRBJ1-1; TRBD1 might be the D (5 bases). CDR3 length: 15 residues. With 3 bases removed from V and 1 base from J, the gap between germline ends came to 15 bases. Germline values: CDR1 DFQATT, CDR2 SNEGSKA (reference sequence). CDR3 in amino acids: CSASGQGAPNTEAFF. CDR3 bases: TGCAGTGCTAGTGGCCAAGGGGCCCCGAACACTGAAGCTTTCTTT.